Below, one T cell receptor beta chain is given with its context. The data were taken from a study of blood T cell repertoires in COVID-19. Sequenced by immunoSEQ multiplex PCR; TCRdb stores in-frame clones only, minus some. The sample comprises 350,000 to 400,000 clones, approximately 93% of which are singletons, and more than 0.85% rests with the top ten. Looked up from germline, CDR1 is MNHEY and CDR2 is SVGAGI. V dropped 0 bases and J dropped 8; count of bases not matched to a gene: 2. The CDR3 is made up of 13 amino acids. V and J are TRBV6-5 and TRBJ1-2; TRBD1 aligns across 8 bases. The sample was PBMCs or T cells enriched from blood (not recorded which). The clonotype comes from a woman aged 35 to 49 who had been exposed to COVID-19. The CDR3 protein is CASSYSGTGGYTF. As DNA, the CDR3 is TGTGCCAGCAGTTACTCGGGGACAGGAGGCTACACCTTC.